This T cell receptor (beta chain) originates from a study of T cells in Graves' hyperthyroidism and ophthalmopathy. Study overall: Prior to any treatment, at the point of initial diagnosis, peripheral blood was collected. Overall study findings and caveats: The blood repertoire included most of the expanded thyroid clonotypes above 0.001.

Of note for this clonotype: Its specificity is unknown.

Losses at the gene ends were 7 bases for V and 4 bases for J; bases not matched to a gene: 10. Germline CDR1 is SGHAT and CDR2 is FQDESV (reference sequence). This CDR3 has 15 residues. What was amplified from RNA transcripts were TCR beta CDR3 regions. TCR CDR3 underwent first-round RT-PCR with the HTBI primer set. Each CDR3 protein is one row after TCRdb ran MiXCR on the multiplex PCR reads. The sample records around 340,000 distinct CDR3 sequences, roughly a fifth being singletons. Clinical symptoms, serum thyroxine, TRAb, thyroid ultrasound and orbital computed tomography established diagnosis. This TCR came from a woman aged 45-60 years with Graves' hyperthyroidism. The chain links TRBV11-1 to TRBJ2-1, with 7 bases identical to TRBD1. Sequencing was performed on blood. CDR3 region: CASTPRGTAYNEQFF. CDR3 nucleotide sequence: TGTGCCAGCACCCCCCGTGGGACAGCTTACAATGAGCAGTTCTTC.